The 23 T cell receptor beta chains reported below all come from one sample, sequenced in a study of cytomegalovirus exposure and HLA in healthy donors. Primers for the PCR totalled 60 Vbeta and 13 Jbeta. Generated by immunoSEQ multiplex PCR, the TCRdb table keeps only in-frame clones and is missing some. The repertoire has approximately 69,000 clones, around 76% of them found once; the top ten carry 3.3%. Sequencing used PBMCs. The receptors come from a man aged 18 to 29 in good health and CMV-seronegative.

This chain connects TRBV10-3 to TRBJ2-5; D unclear. Germline V gene sequence: CDR1 ENHRY, CDR2 SYGVKD. The CDR3 contains 17 residues. V lost 7 bases and J 3 bases, leaving 24 bases between the germline ends. As DNA, the CDR3 is TGTGCCATCAATCTCGTTGCGCTAATGCGACAAAAAGAGACCCAGTACTTC. It yields the protein CAINLVALMRQKETQYF.

The chain couples TRBV5-6 to TRBJ2-2, with TRBD1 as a possible D gene (6 bases). The length of the CDR3 is 15 residues. V was shortened by 2 bases and J by 6 bases, with 14 bases between the two germline ends. CDR1 and CDR2 from the germline V gene are SGHDT and YYEEEE. CDR3 sequence (DNA): TGTGCCAGCAGCTTCGGACAGAGGACACCCGGGGAGCTGTTTTTT. It specifies CASSFGQRTPGELFF.

The rearrangement links TRBV30 to TRBJ1-1; D remains unclear. CDR3 length: 13 amino acids. Germline values: CDR1 GTSNPN, CDR2 SVGIG (reference sequence). Trimming stripped 0 bases from V and 5 bases from J, with 10 bases between. Here the CDR3 reads CAWSVLARTEAFF. DNA for the CDR3: TGTGCCTGGAGTGTACTAGCGAGGACTGAAGCTTTCTTT.

The chain employs TRBV5-4 and TRBJ2-5; 7 positions agree with TRBD2. V shed 1 base and J 2 bases; nucleotides not matched to a gene: 5. This CDR3 spans 15 amino acids. The germline gives CDR1 SGHNT, CDR2 YYREEE (reference sequence). CDR3 amino acids: CASSLKTSAQETQYF. Written as DNA, the CDR3 is TGTGCCAGCAGCTTGAAAACTAGCGCTCAAGAGACCCAGTACTTC.

V and J are TRBV4-2 and TRBJ2-3; TRBD2 matches at 11 bases. Germline-derived CDR1 and CDR2 are LGHNA and YNFKEQ. The CDR3 has 16 residues. V shed 5 bases and J 2 bases; nucleotides not matched to a gene: 6. The CDR3 DNA is TGTGCCAGCAGCACTCGACTAGCGGGGACCACAGATACGCAGTATTTT. The encoded protein is CASSTRLAGTTDTQYF.

V and J are TRBV19 and TRBJ2-1; 7 bases line up with TRBD2. Looked up from germline, CDR1 is LNHDA and CDR2 is SQIVND (reference sequence). The CDR3 contains 15 residues. The trim removed 6 bases at V and 6 bases at J, leaving 11 bases unmatched. In DNA, the CDR3 is TGTGCCAGTAGGGTCCTAGCGGTGTCCACCAATGAGCAGTTCTTC. Amino acids: CASRVLAVSTNEQFF.

The chain is built from TRBV6-5 and TRBJ1-5; D gene unclear. The CDR3 length is 13 residues. Trimming took 8 bases from V and 2 from J, leaving 10 bases between them. Germline lookup yields CDR1 MNHEY and CDR2 SVGAGI. DNA of the CDR3: TGTGCCAGCCGGGGTTATGGCAATCAGCCCCAGCATTTT. Residues: CASRGYGNQPQHF.

The CDR3 region has the DNA TGTGCCAGCAGTCGGACAGGGGGCCCCGGGGAGCTGTTTTTT. This sequence encodes CASSRTGGPGELFF. This rearrangement joins TRBV5-5 to TRBJ2-2; 11 bases are a match to TRBD1. Per germline, CDR1 SGHKS and CDR2 YYEKEE (reference sequence). V lost 5 bases and J lost 6; bases outside the gene matches: 3. The CDR3 has 14 residues. Combining the CDR3 with reference TRBV5-5 and TRBJ2-2 gives the whole variable domain DAGVTQSPTHLIKTRGQQVTLRCSPISGHKSVSWYQQVLGQGPQFIFQYYEKEERGRGNFPDRFSARQFPNYSSELNVNALLLGDSALYLCASSRTGGPGELFFGEGSRLTVL.

The chain joins TRBV11-2 to TRBJ2-1; TRBD2 aligns across 7 bases. This CDR3 spans 15 amino acids. Per the germline V gene, CDR1 is SGHAT and CDR2 is FQNNGV. V lost 3 bases to trimming and J lost 9 bases; unmatched junction nucleotides: 11. In DNA, the CDR3 is TGTGCCAGCAGCTTGGTTCGGGGGGAAGGAATTGAGCAGTTCTTC. The encoded protein is CASSLVRGEGIEQFF. Full variable domain (outside the CDR3, taken from reference TRBV11-2 and TRBJ2-1): EAGVAQSPRYKIIEKRQSVAFWCNPISGHATLYWYQQILGQGPKLLIQFQNNGVVDDSQLPKDRFSAERLKGVDSTLKIQPAKLEDSAVYLCASSLVRGEGIEQFFGPGTRLTVL.

Here the CDR3 DNA reads TGTGCCAGCAGCCAACACACTCAGGGTCTCCCCTACGAGCAGTACTTC. As protein: CASSQHTQGLPYEQYF. The chain joins TRBV4-2 to TRBJ2-7; D is perhaps TRBD1 (5 bases). Germline CDR1 is LGHNA and CDR2 is YNFKEQ. The V end lost 2 bases, the J end lost 2 bases, and 16 bases lay between the germline ends. The CDR3 length is 16 residues.

This chain uses TRBV25-1 with TRBJ1-4, with TRBD1 identical over 7 bases. Unmatched junction bases numbered 6, after V lost 3 bases and J lost 8 bases. The germline V gene encodes CDR1 MGHDK and CDR2 SYGVNS. This CDR3 spans 14 amino acids. CDR3 residues: CASSDRQGMEKLFF. The CDR3 nucleotides are TGTGCCAGCAGTGATCGACAGGGTATGGAAAAACTGTTTTTT.

This chain uses TRBV6-5 with TRBJ1-2; no clear D gene. V lost 6 bases and J 8 bases, leaving 13 bases between the germline ends. The CDR3 loop spans 12 amino acids. The germline V gene encodes CDR1 MNHEY and CDR2 SVGAGI. This CDR3 reads CASSRELEGYTF. Written as DNA, the CDR3 is TGTGCCAGCAGCCGTGAACTGGAGGGCTACACCTTC.

The chain has TRBV4-2 and TRBJ2-2; 7 positions agree with TRBD1. Germline V gene sequence: CDR1 LGHNA, CDR2 YNFKEQ. V gave up 5 bases and J gave up 6 bases; unmatched junction bases: 3. CDR3 size: 13 residues. In DNA form, the CDR3 reads TGTGCCAGCAGCATCGACAGGGCCGGGGAGCTGTTTTTT. Amino acid sequence: CASSIDRAGELFF.

The CDR3 region is CASSKGGTPHEQYF. The CDR3 DNA reads as TGTGCCAGCAGCAAAGGAGGGACGCCCCACGAGCAGTACTTC. J is TRBJ2-7 and V is TRBV7-7; TRBD2 might be the D (6 bases). The ends were cut back, 5 bases at V and 5 bases at J, with 16 bases in the middle. This CDR3 is built from 14 residues. Germline CDR1 is SSHAT and CDR2 is FNYEAQ (reference sequence). The full variable domain, in which reference TRBV7-7 and TRBJ2-7 provide the parts outside the CDR3, is GAGVSQSPRYKVTKRGQDVTLRCDPISSHATLYWYQQALGQGPEFLTYFNYEAQPDKSGLPSDRFSAERPEGSISTLTIQRTEQRDSAMYRCASSKGGTPHEQYFGPGTRLTVT.

A word on this clone: Other DNA sequences within the sample encode an identical CDR3. The chain uses TRBV9 and TRBJ1-6; a weak D match, TRBD1 (6 bases). Germline V gene lookup returns CDR1 SGDLS and CDR2 YYNGEE. The CDR3 extends over 16 amino acids. Trimming left V 0 bases short and J 10 bases short, with 17 bases between. DNA for the CDR3: TGTGCCAGCAGCGTAGGCCCACCAGGGGTTTACTCACCCCTCCACTTT. Residues: CASSVGPPGVYSPLHF.

The rearrangement uses TRBV7-6 and TRBJ1-5, with D possibly matching TRBD1 (6 bases). V lost 1 base and J lost 6, with 19 bases in between. Germline values: CDR1 SGHVS, CDR2 FNYEAQ. CDR3 length: 17 residues. CDR3 in DNA: TGTGCCAGCAGCTTAGGTCCCAGGGGAAAGTTCGGTCAGCCCCAGCATTTT. It codes for CASSLGPRGKFGQPQHF.

The chain carries TRBV27 and TRBJ1-2; 7 bases agree with TRBD1. Unmatched junction bases numbered 9, after V lost 6 bases and J lost 5 bases. The CDR3 runs 14 residues. Germline V gene sequence: CDR1 MNHEY, CDR2 SMNVEV (reference sequence). The CDR3 loop is CASSDRATIYGYTF. The DNA for the CDR3 is TGTGCCAGCAGCGACAGGGCGACGATATATGGCTACACCTTC.

The genes are TRBV19 and TRBJ1-1, with 7 bases lining up with TRBD1. CDR1 LNHDA and CDR2 SQIVND come from the germline V gene (reference sequence). The CDR3 loop spans 18 amino acids. Losses at the gene ends were 3 bases for V and 0 bases for J; bases not matched to a gene: 13. CDR3: CASSIPEDYDRVNTEAFF. Here the CDR3 DNA reads TGTGCCAGTAGTATTCCGGAAGACTACGACAGGGTGAACACTGAAGCTTTCTTT.

V is TRBV6-1 and J is TRBJ2-7; TRBD1 agrees at 8 bases. CDR3 length equals 13 residues. Germline V gives CDR1 MNHNS, CDR2 SASEGT. V dropped 7 bases and J dropped 5; count of bases not matched to a gene: 7. The CDR3 region is CASIRDRGHEQYF. The CDR3, as DNA: TGTGCCAGCATAAGAGACAGGGGCCACGAGCAGTACTTC.

The chain combines TRBV5-6 with TRBJ2-1, with 9 bases aligning to TRBD2. Germline V gene data show CDR1 as SGHDT and CDR2 as YYEEEE. J was trimmed by 2 bases and V by 4 bases; bases with no gene match: 4. This CDR3 is built from 15 residues. Here the CDR3 DNA reads TGTGCCAGCAGCCTTAGCGGGGGAGCCTACAATGAGCAGTTCTTC. Residues: CASSLSGGAYNEQFF. The full variable domain, rest sourced from reference TRBV5-6 and TRBJ2-1, is DAGVTQSPTHLIKTRGQQVTLRCSPKSGHDTVSWYQQALGQGPQFIFQYYEEEERQRGNFPDRFSGHQFPNYSSELNVNALLLGDSALYLCASSLSGGAYNEQFFGPGTRLTVL.

The gene calls are TRBV10-3 and TRBJ2-7, with 12 bases lining up with TRBD2. The trim removed 9 bases at V and 5 bases at J, leaving 11 bases unmatched. Germline-derived CDR1 and CDR2 are ENHRY and SYGVKD. The CDR3 covers 15 residues. CDR3 region: CAIRPSGGAVDEQYF. In nucleotides, the CDR3 is TGTGCCATTAGACCTAGCGGGGGGGCTGTCGACGAGCAGTACTTC.

The chain is built from TRBV5-4 and TRBJ2-7; TRBD1 is a possible D gene (5 bases). Germline V gene lookup returns CDR1 SGHNT and CDR2 YYREEE (reference sequence). The CDR3 spans 14 residues. Trimming took 1 base from V and 0 from J, leaving 8 bases between them. The CDR3 protein is CASSLSRDSYEQYF. The CDR3 coding sequence is TGTGCCAGCAGCTTGAGCAGGGACTCCTACGAGCAGTACTTC. The full variable domain, completed using reference TRBV5-4 and TRBJ2-7, is ETGVTQSPTHLIKTRGQQVTLRCSSQSGHNTVSWYQQALGQGPQFIFQYYREEENGRGNFPPRFSGLQFPNYSSELNVNALELDDSALYLCASSLSRDSYEQYFGPGTRLTVT.

This chain links TRBV29-1 with TRBJ2-3, with 7 bases aligning to TRBD1. The junction had 5 bases not matched to a gene; V was cut back by 1 base and J by 1 base. CDR1 is SQVTM and CDR2 is ANQGSEA in the germline V gene. The CDR3 contains 15 residues. The CDR3 nucleotides are TGCAGCGTTGAAGCCCGGGACAGAGGCACAGATACGCAGTATTTT. Translated, it gives CSVEARDRGTDTQYF.